A single sample is the source of the 15 T cell receptor beta chains below, sequenced in a study of radiotherapy plus CTLA-4 blockade in lung cancer. Only in-frame clones appear in the TCRdb table, and some are missing; sequencing was by immunoSEQ multiplex PCR. The table shows roughly 50,000 clones, with about 81% occurring only once. This material consisted of peripheral blood, taken from a patient treated with radiotherapy plus ipilimumab. These receptors were taken from a human donor with non-small cell lung cancer who had stable disease on radiotherapy plus ipilimumab.

V is TRBV4-1 and J is TRBJ2-1; 11 positions agree with TRBD2. The trim removed 0 bases at V and 6 bases at J, leaving 10 bases unmatched. The CDR3 covers 18 residues. Looked up from germline, CDR1 is MGHRA and CDR2 is YSYEKL. The DNA of the CDR3 is TGCGCCAGCAGCCAAGATTGGCCTAGCGGGAGGTTTGGCAATGAGCAGTTCTTC. Amino acids: CASSQDWPSGRFGNEQFF.

In nucleotides, the CDR3 is TGTGCCAGCAGCGTAGACCCCGACAGGGTATCCTACGAGCAGTACTTC. Its translation: CASSVDPDRVSYEQYF. This chain joins TRBV9 and TRBJ2-7; 7 positions agree with TRBD1. Looked up from germline, CDR1 is SGDLS and CDR2 is YYNGEE. Unmatched junction bases numbered 7, after V lost 0 bases and J lost 1 base. The CDR3 loop spans 16 amino acids. Complete variable domain (other parts from reference TRBV9 and TRBJ2-7): DSGVTQTPKHLITATGQRVTLRCSPRSGDLSVYWYQQSLDQGLQFLIQYYNGEERAKGNILERFSAQQFPDLHSELNLSSLELGDSALYFCASSVDPDRVSYEQYFGPGTRLTVT.

V is TRBV7-2 and J is TRBJ1-1; 7 bases fit TRBD1. V lost 5 bases, J lost 3 bases, and 9 bases stayed unmatched. Germline loops: CDR1 SGHTA, CDR2 FQGNSA. The CDR3 has 15 residues. CDR3 amino acids: CASSPRRQGYTEAFF. In DNA, the CDR3 is TGTGCCAGCAGCCCGAGACGACAGGGATACACTGAAGCTTTCTTT.

The chain joins TRBV28 to TRBJ1-1; 9 bases line up with TRBD1. Trimming cost V 2 bases and J 0 bases; bases outside gene matches: 7. Germline assignment: CDR1 MDHEN and CDR2 SYDVKM. The CDR3 is 17 amino acids. The CDR3 DNA follows: TGTGCCAGCAGTTTAGTGGGGACAGGGCGATTGAACACTGAAGCTTTCTTT. Protein product: CASSLVGTGRLNTEAFF.

The chain links TRBV18 to TRBJ2-5, with TRBD2 matching over 14 bases. In germline, CDR1 is KGHSH, CDR2 LQKENI. The CDR3 runs 16 residues. Germline trimming cut 3 bases from V and 6 bases from J; bases unmatched to any gene: 6. CDR3 bases: TGTGCCAGCTCACCCGGACTAGCGGGAGGAATGCAGACCCAGTACTTC. The encoded protein is CASSPGLAGGMQTQYF.

V and J are TRBV27 and TRBJ2-7; TRBD2 aligns across 8 bases. The CDR3 contains 16 residues. Trimming removed 5 bases from V and 0 bases from J; junction bases left unmatched: 9. Germline CDR1 is MNHEY and CDR2 is SMNVEV (reference sequence). In DNA form, the CDR3 reads TGTGCCAGCAGTCCCTCACTAGCGGTTATCTCCTACGAGCAGTACTTC. This gives the protein CASSPSLAVISYEQYF.

This chain joins TRBV6-5 and TRBJ2-1; D might be TRBD2 (5 bases). Germline V gives CDR1 MNHEY, CDR2 SVGAGI. Trimming took 4 bases from V and 1 from J, leaving 14 bases between them. The CDR3 totals 16 residues. CDR3 sequence reads: CASSSPSGSSYNEQFF. Here the CDR3 DNA reads TGTGCCAGCAGTTCTCCCAGCGGTAGTTCCTACAATGAGCAGTTCTTC.

This clone was observed a single time. The rearrangement links TRBV28 to TRBJ1-4, with D perhaps matching TRBD1 (6 bases). Trimming removed 4 bases at V and 4 bases at J, with 10 bases between. Per the germline V gene, CDR1 is MDHEN and CDR2 is SYDVKM. CDR3 size: 14 residues. For the CDR3, the DNA is TGTGCCAGCAGTTCGACAGGATTTAATGAAAAACTGTTTTTT. Translation gives CASSSTGFNEKLFF.

V usage is TRBV7-3 and J usage is TRBJ2-3, with D perhaps matching TRBD1 (5 bases). CDR1 SGHTA and CDR2 FQGTGA come from the germline V gene. V was cut by 5 bases and J by 1 base, with 16 bases left in between. CDR3 length equals 16 residues. The DNA for the CDR3 is TGTGCCAGCAGCCCCAGGGTTGGGTTCGGCACAGATACGCAGTATTTT. This sequence encodes CASSPRVGFGTDTQYF.

The chain joins TRBV11-1 to TRBJ2-2; the match to TRBD2 covers 11 bases. The CDR3 has 17 amino acids. Germline CDR1 SGHAT, CDR2 FQDESV (reference sequence). V lost 3 bases and J lost 4; bases outside the gene matches: 7. The chain's CDR3 is CASSFQGLAACTGELFF. DNA of the CDR3: TGTGCCAGCAGCTTTCAGGGACTAGCGGCTTGCACCGGGGAGCTGTTTTTT.

The chain carries TRBV6-4 and TRBJ2-5; 8 bases agree with TRBD2. Germline V gives CDR1 MRHNA, CDR2 SNTAGT. There are 16 residues in the CDR3. The J segment lost 4 bases and the V segment lost 0 bases, leaving 7 bases of the junction unmatched. This CDR3 reads CASSDSGGGGAETQYF. CDR3 coding DNA: TGTGCCAGCAGTGACTCCGGGGGGGGAGGGGCAGAGACCCAGTACTTC.

J is TRBJ1-2 and V is TRBV7-2, with D possibly being TRBD1 (5 bases). Germline values: CDR1 SGHTA, CDR2 FQGNSA. This CDR3 is 14 amino acids long. Trimming cost V 4 bases and J 2 bases, with 11 bases left between them. This CDR3 reads CASSSGHTNYGYTF. The DNA for the CDR3 is TGTGCCAGCAGCTCAGGACACACCAACTATGGCTACACCTTC.

The rearrangement uses TRBV5-1 and TRBJ2-2, with TRBD1 matching 8 bases. This CDR3 has 15 amino acids. CDR1 and CDR2 (germline): SGHRS, YFSETQ. The junction had 4 bases not matched to a gene; V was cut back by 2 bases and J by 4 bases. CDR3: CASSFQGASTGELFF. The CDR3 DNA reads as TGCGCCAGCAGCTTTCAGGGGGCGAGCACCGGGGAGCTGTTTTTT.

V is TRBV9 and J is TRBJ2-2; possibly TRBD2 for D (6 bases). CDR1 SGDLS and CDR2 YYNGEE come from the germline V gene. Trimming stripped 0 bases from V and 1 base from J, with 10 bases between. This CDR3 spans 16 amino acids. CDR3 sequence (DNA): TGTGCCAGCAGCGTAGCCGGACTACAGAACACCGGGGAGCTGTTTTTT. It translates to CASSVAGLQNTGELFF.

This rearrangement joins TRBV30 to TRBJ2-7; TRBD1 aligns across 10 bases. The junction had 6 bases not matched to a gene; V was cut back by 3 bases and J by 1 base. Germline CDR1 GTSNPN, CDR2 SVGIG (reference sequence). The CDR3 has 15 amino acids. The CDR3 spells CAWSRGQGVSYEQYF. CDR3 coding DNA: TGTGCCTGGAGCAGAGGACAGGGGGTATCCTACGAGCAGTACTTC.